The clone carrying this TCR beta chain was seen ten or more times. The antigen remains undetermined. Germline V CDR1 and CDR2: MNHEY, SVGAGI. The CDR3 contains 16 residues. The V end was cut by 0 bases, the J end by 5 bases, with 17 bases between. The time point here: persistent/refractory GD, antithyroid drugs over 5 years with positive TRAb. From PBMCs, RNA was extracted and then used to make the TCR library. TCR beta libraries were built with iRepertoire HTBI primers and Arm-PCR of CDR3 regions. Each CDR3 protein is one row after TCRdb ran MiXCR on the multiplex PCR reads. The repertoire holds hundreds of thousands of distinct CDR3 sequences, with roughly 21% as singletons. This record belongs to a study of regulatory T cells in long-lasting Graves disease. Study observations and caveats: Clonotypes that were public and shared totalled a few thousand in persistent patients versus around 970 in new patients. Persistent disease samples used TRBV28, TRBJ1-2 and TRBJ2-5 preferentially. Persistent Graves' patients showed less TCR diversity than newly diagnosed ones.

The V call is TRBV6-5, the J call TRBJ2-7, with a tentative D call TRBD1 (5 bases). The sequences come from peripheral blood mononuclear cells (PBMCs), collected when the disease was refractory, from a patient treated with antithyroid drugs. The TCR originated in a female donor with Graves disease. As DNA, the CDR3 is TGTGCCAGCAGTTACTCGATGACAGCGCCGCCGGACGAGCAGTACTTC. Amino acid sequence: CASSYSMTAPPDEQYF.